This TCR beta chain was captured in a study of blood T cell repertoires in COVID-19. Study as a whole: T cells, B-cell-depleted T cells, or PBMCs supplied cDNA or gDNA.

In the original analysis: Amplified reference gene primers provided the basis for estimating nucleated cell counts. The data were produced by immunoSEQ multiplex PCR, yet TCRdb's version contains in-frame clones alone and is incomplete. V and J calls and clone size come straight from that table; D and trimming were deduced from the DNA. The sample records about 38,000 clones, 90% to 95% being singletons. Input material: peripheral blood. This receptor was identified in a human donor with active COVID-19. The donor label of this sample is uncertain.

The CDR3: CASSLVGLTGYSNQPQHF. The CDR3 bases are TGTGCCAGCAGCTTAGTAGGTCTTACAGGATATAGCAATCAGCCCCAGCATTTT. The chain is built from TRBV7-9 and TRBJ1-5; tentative D call: TRBD1 (5 bases). V lost 1 base and J 0 bases, leaving 16 bases between the germline ends. The CDR3 runs 18 residues. CDR1 and CDR2 from the germline V gene are SEHNR and FQNEAQ (reference sequence).